This T cell receptor beta chain was retrieved from a study of T cell responses to AZD1222 COVID-19 vaccine. Here immunoSEQ multiplex PCR was the method, and the copy in TCRdb shows in-frame clones only, minus some. The table includes approximately 220,000 clones, around 93% detected once. A note on this clone: The target antigen is unknown.

Broader study findings: A mostly white British donor set with more females was recruited, and clonal diversity was possibly underestimated.

Germline V gene data show CDR1 as SGHTA and CDR2 as FQGNSA. V was pared by 4 bases and J by 5 bases, with 14 bases between. The CDR3 has 15 residues. This clonotype was obtained from an adult in good health. The V and J genes are TRBV7-2 and TRBJ2-2; a weak D match, TRBD2 (7 bases). This material consisted of peripheral blood, taken on day 0 of MenACWY control vaccination. The CDR3 DNA sequence: TGTGCCAGCAGCTCCCTGGGGGGGCCGACCGGGGAGCTGTTTTTT. Translated: CASSSLGGPTGELFF.